The 17 T cell receptor beta chains below all came from one sample that was sequenced in a study of CD8 T cells in ankylosing spondylitis. TCRdb called the 5' RACE reads again in MiXCR, with one record for every CDR3 protein. The data show roughly 180,000 distinct CDR3 sequences, approximately 9.9% seen once. Sequencing was carried out using blood, either unsorted or a sorted T cell fraction (not recorded which). These receptors all stem from a female donor with ankylosing spondylitis or in good health (not recorded which).

About this clonotype: This may be a read error: a much more frequent sequence differs by one nucleotide. The chain has TRBV7-9 and TRBJ2-3; a weak D match, TRBD2 (5 bases). Trimming stripped 6 bases from V and 5 bases from J, with 15 bases between. Germline V gene data show CDR1 as SEHNR and CDR2 as FQNEAQ (reference sequence). The CDR3 runs 14 residues. CDR3 bases: TGTGCCAGCAGACTTCTAACCGGAGGAGATACGCAGTATTTT. Protein: CASRLLTGGDTQYF.

This chain links TRBV20-1 with TRBJ2-1; 11 bases agree with TRBD2. Trimming cost V 1 base and J 12 bases; bases outside gene matches: 8. Germline loops: CDR1 DFQATT, CDR2 SNEGSKA (reference sequence). This CDR3 spans 14 amino acids. The CDR3 DNA reads as TGCAGTGCTAGAGGGTTACTAGCGGGAGAGGGGCAGTTCTTC. Protein sequence: CSARGLLAGEGQFF.

A few counts support this clonotype. The chain joins TRBV20-1 to TRBJ1-2; 9 nucleotides align to TRBD1. Germline CDR1 reads DFQATT; CDR2 reads SNEGSKA (reference sequence). Trimming took 0 bases from V and 2 from J; bases not matched to a gene: 4. The CDR3 is made up of 15 amino acids. In nucleotides, the CDR3 is TGCAGTGCTAGAGAAAAAGGGACAGGGAACTATGGCTACACCTTC. It codes for CSAREKGTGNYGYTF.

This clonotype was recorded a few times. The V gene is TRBV4-3, the J gene TRBJ2-1, with D perhaps TRBD2 (6 bases). The length of the CDR3 is 16 residues. Trimming pared 1 base from V and 7 bases from J, leaving 17 bases between. The germline V gene encodes CDR1 LGHNA and CDR2 YSLEER. In DNA form, the CDR3 reads TGCGCCAGCAGCCAAGCTCGCACTAGCAGTGATAATGAGCAGTTCTTC. The encoded protein is CASSQARTSSDNEQFF.

V usage is TRBV4-2 and J usage is TRBJ2-1; 9 nucleotides line up with TRBD2. Germline trimming cut 4 bases from V and 2 bases from J; bases unmatched to any gene: 9. Per the germline V gene, CDR1 is LGHNA and CDR2 is YNFKEQ. This CDR3 is 17 amino acids long. This chain's CDR3 is CASSRNGGGRAYNEQFF. The CDR3 region has the DNA TGTGCCAGCAGCCGCAATGGGGGCGGGAGGGCCTACAATGAGCAGTTCTTC.

This clonotype was counted a few times. The V gene is TRBV7-9, the J gene TRBJ2-1; no definite D call. The V gene lost 5 bases and the J gene lost 7 bases, with 9 bases spanning the gap. This CDR3 contains 12 residues. Per germline, CDR1 SEHNR and CDR2 FQNEAQ (reference sequence). This CDR3 is CASSHDGNEQFF. For the CDR3, the DNA is TGTGCCAGCAGCCATGACGGGAATGAGCAGTTCTTC. Full variable domain (remainder filled in from reference TRBV7-9 and TRBJ2-1): DTGVSQNPRHKITKRGQNVTFRCDPISEHNRLYWYRQTLGQGPEFLTYFQNEAQLEKSRLLSDRFSAERPKGSFSTLEIQRTEQGDSAMYLCASSHDGNEQFFGPGTRLTVL.

Many counts were recorded for this clonotype. The chain carries TRBV5-1 and TRBJ2-7; 9 bases line up with TRBD1. CDR3 length: 17 amino acids. V dropped 1 base and J dropped 7; count of bases not matched to a gene: 15. Germline CDR1 and CDR2: SGHRS and YFSETQ. CDR3 coding DNA: TGCGCCAGCAGCTTGATCGGCCAGGGACAGGGTACGGGTGAGCAGTACTTC. This gives the protein CASSLIGQGQGTGEQYF.

In its sample, this clonotype was seen a few times. CDR3 loop: CASSPSGAEQYF. CDR3 coding DNA: TGTGCCAGCAGCCCATCCGGGGCCGAGCAGTACTTC. The chain carries TRBV3-1 and TRBJ2-7; D may correspond to TRBD1 or TRBD2 (5 bases each). CDR1 is LGHDT and CDR2 is YNNKEL in the germline V gene (reference sequence). V lost 4 bases, J lost 6 bases, and 10 bases lay in between. This CDR3 spans 12 amino acids.

This clonotype was observed many times. This rearrangement joins TRBV29-1 to TRBJ2-3, with D possibly being TRBD2 (6 bases). CDR3 length: 14 amino acids. Germline V gives CDR1 SQVTM, CDR2 ANQGSEA. V was pared by 3 bases and J by 0 bases, with 10 bases between. CDR3 coding DNA: TGCAGCGTTGACGGAGGGCCTAGCACAGATACGCAGTATTTT. It is translated as CSVDGGPSTDTQYF.

This clonotype was seen at least ten times. The chain couples TRBV29-1 to TRBJ2-7; D unclear. V lost 0 bases to trimming and J lost 3 bases, with 9 bases between them. Germline loops: CDR1 SQVTM, CDR2 ANQGSEA. The CDR3 is 13 residues long. CDR3 nucleotides: TGCAGCGTTGAAGAGGGCGATTACTACGAGCAGTACTTC. The encoded protein is CSVEEGDYYEQYF.

The V gene is TRBV27, the J gene TRBJ1-4, with unresolved D. Germline V gene data show CDR1 as MNHEY and CDR2 as SMNVEV (reference sequence). The CDR3 sequence is 14 residues long. Trimming removed 3 bases from V and 3 bases from J, with 8 bases in between. The CDR3 bases are TGTGCCAGCAGTTTGTCATTTGCTAATGAAAAACTGTTTTTT. Encoded protein: CASSLSFANEKLFF.

This clonotype was counted many times. The chain uses TRBV3-1 and TRBJ2-5; 8 bases align to TRBD2. In germline, CDR1 is LGHDT, CDR2 YNNKEL (reference sequence). Losses at the gene ends were 1 base for V and 2 bases for J; bases not matched to a gene: 3. The CDR3 is 15 amino acids. The CDR3 reads CASSQGSSGQETQYF. The CDR3 nucleotides read TGTGCCAGCAGCCAAGGGTCTAGCGGGCAAGAGACCCAGTACTTC.

This clonotype was observed at least ten times. The chain has TRBV12-3 or TRBV12-4 and TRBJ2-7; D may be TRBD1 or TRBD2 (5 bases each). V lost 8 bases and J lost 2, with 13 bases in between. This CDR3 spans 13 amino acids. The CDR3 loop reads CASSSGTPYEQYF. The DNA of the CDR3 is TGTGCCAGCTCTTCGGGGACGCCCTACGAGCAGTACTTC.

This clonotype was detected only a few times. The chain recombines TRBV7-2 with TRBJ1-5; 7 bases agree with TRBD1. J was trimmed by 7 bases and V by 6 bases; bases with no gene match: 6. This CDR3 has 13 amino acids. Looked up from germline, CDR1 is SGHTA and CDR2 is FQGNSA. CDR3 residues: CASRQGRGQPQHF. CDR3 in DNA: TGTGCCAGCAGACAGGGGAGAGGGCAGCCCCAGCATTTT.

This chain uses TRBV5-1 with TRBJ1-1, with D hard to call. The germline V gene has CDR1 SGHRS and CDR2 YFSETQ. The CDR3 has 17 residues. V lost 4 bases, J lost 0 bases, and 19 bases lay in between. This CDR3 is CASSRGPTEGMNTEAFF. CDR3 DNA sequence: TGCGCCAGCAGCCGCGGTCCCACAGAGGGCATGAACACTGAAGCTTTCTTT.

This clonotype has at least ten counts. The chain has TRBV9 and TRBJ1-6; D not certain. CDR3 length equals 14 residues. The germline V and J ends were trimmed by 4 bases and 8 bases, with 13 bases remaining between them. The germline V gene has CDR1 SGDLS and CDR2 YYNGEE. The CDR3 loop reads CASSSHPSDSPLHF. CDR3 nucleotides: TGTGCCAGCAGCTCCCACCCTAGTGATTCACCCCTCCACTTT. Looking up the rest from reference TRBV9 and TRBJ1-6 gives the full variable domain: DSGVTQTPKHLITATGQRVTLRCSPRSGDLSVYWYQQSLDQGLQFLIQYYNGEERAKGNILERFSAQQFPDLHSELNLSSLELGDSALYFCASSSHPSDSPLHFGNGTRLTVT.

This clonotype has more than one count but fewer than ten. The V call is TRBV9, the J call TRBJ2-4; 7 nucleotides match TRBD1. After removal of 4 bases from V and 1 base from J, the junction contained 2 bases not matched to a gene. The germline gives CDR1 SGDLS, CDR2 YYNGEE. The CDR3 spans 14 residues. The CDR3 loop is CASSPQGAKNIQYF. Here the CDR3 DNA reads TGTGCCAGCAGCCCACAGGGGGCCAAAAACATTCAGTACTTC.